This TCR beta chain was identified during a study of regulatory T cells in long-lasting Graves disease. Arm-PCR of CDR3 regions and iRepertoire HTBI primers were the basis on which TCR beta libraries were built. In the authors' workflow: The samples included 60 to 65 TRBV and some 15 TRBJ segments. TCRdb redid the calling of the multiplex PCR reads with MiXCR, one entry per CDR3 protein. These V and J calls derive from TCRdb rather than the authors' analysis. The sample comprises approximately 390,000 distinct CDR3 sequences, about 17% of which are singletons, and 20% to 25% rests with the top ten. Germline V gene sequence: CDR1 MNHNS, CDR2 SASEGT. This CDR3 has 15 amino acids. Unmatched junction bases numbered 4, after V lost 6 bases and J lost 7 bases. The time point: newly diagnosed GD, antithyroid drugs for less than 3 months. The TCR library was made from RNA that had been extracted from PBMCs in TRIzol. Patients met American Thyroid Association criteria for Graves' disease.

In addition, the sample was reused for a study of T cells in Graves' hyperthyroidism and ophthalmopathy. That work adds: The HTBI set primed first-round TCR CDR3 RT-PCR.

The input for sequencing was peripheral blood mononuclear cells (PBMCs), taken at new diagnosis, from a patient treated with antithyroid drugs. The chain uses TRBV6-1 and TRBJ2-2, with TRBD2 matching over 14 bases. The origin of this receptor is a young woman with Graves disease. The DNA for the CDR3 is TGTGCCAGCAGGGGACTAGCGGGAGACCTCGGGGAGCTGTTTTTT. It yields the protein CASRGLAGDLGELFF.